The sequence of this TCR beta chain was determined in a study of blood T cell repertoires in COVID-19. The overall study: Samples came from the United States, Italy and Spain, spanning acute and convalescent COVID-19. From T cells, B-cell-depleted T cells, or PBMCs came the material, which was cDNA or gDNA.

In the original analysis: Estimation of nucleated cell counts relied on the amplification of reference gene primers. Profiling relied on immunoSEQ multiplex PCR, and the TCRdb table lists in-frame clones only, not all of them. For V, J and clone size, that table is used; D and trimming come from the DNA. The sample includes 30,000 to 45,000 clones, roughly 80% of them seen just once. The CDR3 is made up of 16 amino acids. Trimming cost V 1 base and J 7 bases, with 20 bases left between them. Germline V gives CDR1 LGHNA, CDR2 YSLEER. This receptor was taken from a man older than 75 with active or convalescent COVID-19. Sequenced input: peripheral blood. The V and J genes are TRBV4-3 and TRBJ2-7; D gene unclear. The CDR3 region is CASSQGFSGLPLEQYF. CDR3 DNA: TGCGCCAGCAGCCAAGGATTTTCAGGCCTGCCCCTGGAGCAGTACTTC.